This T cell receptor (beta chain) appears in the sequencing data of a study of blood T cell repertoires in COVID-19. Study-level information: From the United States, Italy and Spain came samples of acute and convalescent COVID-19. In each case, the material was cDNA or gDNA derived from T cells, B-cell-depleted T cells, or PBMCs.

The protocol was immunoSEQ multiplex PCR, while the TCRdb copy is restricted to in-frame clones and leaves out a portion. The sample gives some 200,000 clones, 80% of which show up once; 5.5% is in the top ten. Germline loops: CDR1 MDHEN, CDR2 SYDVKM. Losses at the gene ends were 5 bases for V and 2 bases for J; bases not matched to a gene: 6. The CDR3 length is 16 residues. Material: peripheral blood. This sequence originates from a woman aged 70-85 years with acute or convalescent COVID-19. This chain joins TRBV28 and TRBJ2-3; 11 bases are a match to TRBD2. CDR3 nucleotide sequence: TGTGCCAGCAGTGGACTAGCGGGTAGGCTCACAGATACGCAGTATTTT. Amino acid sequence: CASSGLAGRLTDTQYF.